The 30 T cell receptor beta chains below all came from one sample that was sequenced in a study of T cells in tumors after PD-1 blockade. Profiled with immunoSEQ multiplex PCR; TCRdb holds only in-frame clones, not every one. Of roughly 50,000 clones in the sample, approximately 84% were seen once. The sample was PBMCs, taken before anti-PD-1 treatment. These receptors all come from a human donor with basal cell carcinoma.

The rearrangement links TRBV5-1 to TRBJ2-1; 9 bases match TRBD2. Germline loops: CDR1 SGHRS, CDR2 YFSETQ. The CDR3 sequence is 16 residues long. J gave up 2 bases and V 0 bases, and 3 bases lay outside the gene matches. The CDR3 nucleotides are TGCGCCAGCAGCTTGGAGGGCGGGGGGGCCTACAATGAGCAGTTCTTC. Amino acids: CASSLEGGGAYNEQFF.

This clone was seen only a few times. The gene calls are TRBV28 and TRBJ1-1; the D is unclear. There are 12 residues in the CDR3. With 3 bases removed from V and 4 bases from J, the gap between germline ends came to 6 bases. The germline CDR1 and CDR2 sequences are MDHEN and SYDVKM. CDR3 protein: CASSFMFTEAFF. The DNA of the CDR3 is TGTGCCAGCAGTTTTATGTTCACTGAAGCTTTCTTT.

The J gene is TRBJ1-2, the V gene TRBV4-1, with TRBD1 as a possible D gene (5 bases). The V and J ends lost 0 bases and 7 bases respectively, with 15 bases between them. Germline lookup yields CDR1 MGHRA and CDR2 YSYEKL. The CDR3 totals 15 residues. DNA for the CDR3: TGCGCCAGCAGCCAAGAGGGAACAGGAGGAAGTGGCTACACCTTC. Translation: CASSQEGTGGSGYTF.

The rearrangement uses TRBV7-8 and TRBJ2-1, with 8 bases matching TRBD1. Germline trimming cut 1 base from V and 0 bases from J; bases unmatched to any gene: 8. The CDR3 is made up of 18 amino acids. Germline V CDR1 and CDR2: SGHVS, FQNEAQ. CDR3 DNA sequence: TGTGCCAGCAGCTTAGGAGGTGGACAGGGTAGCTCCTACAATGAGCAGTTCTTC. Its translation is CASSLGGGQGSSYNEQFF.

The chain recombines TRBV18 with TRBJ2-1, with D hard to call. The length of the CDR3 is 15 residues. Germline V lookup: CDR1 KGHSH, CDR2 LQKENI. V shed 0 bases and J shed 7 bases, with 13 bases lying between them. The CDR3 here is CASSPPGTVQNEQFF. In DNA, the CDR3 is TGTGCCAGCTCACCACCGGGCACGGTCCAAAATGAGCAGTTCTTC.

The chain carries TRBV14 and TRBJ2-1; TRBD2 matches 13 bases. The CDR3 spans 17 residues. From germline, CDR1 is SGHDN and CDR2 FVKESK. The V and J ends lost 0 bases and 10 bases, in that order; junction bases with no gene match: 9. In nucleotides, the CDR3 is TGTGCCAGCAGCCAAGAGACTACTAGCGGGGGGGCCGGGGAGCAGTTCTTC. Its translation: CASSQETTSGGAGEQFF. The full variable domain, in which reference TRBV14 and TRBJ2-1 provide the parts outside the CDR3, is EAGVTQFPSHSVIEKGQTVTLRCDPISGHDNLYWYRRVMGKEIKFLLHFVKESKQDESGMPNNRFLAERTGGTYSTLKVQPAELEDSGVYFCASSQETTSGGAGEQFFGPGTRLTVL.

This rearrangement joins TRBV5-8 to TRBJ2-6; TRBD1 might be the D (5 bases). Germline values: CDR1 SGHTS, CDR2 YDEGEE. Trimming cost V 0 bases and J 0 bases, with 13 bases left between them. The CDR3 is made up of 18 amino acids. CDR3 residues: CASSLGSGYGSGANVLTF. Written as DNA, the CDR3 is TGTGCCAGCAGCTTGGGGTCAGGGTACGGCTCTGGGGCCAACGTCCTGACTTTC. The full variable domain, with the rest looked up from reference TRBV5-8 and TRBJ2-6, is EAGVTQSPTHLIKTRGQQATLRCSPISGHTSVYWYQQALGLGLQFLLWYDEGEERNRGNFPPRFSGRQFPNYSSELNVNALELEDSALYLCASSLGSGYGSGANVLTFGAGSRLTVL.

The chain joins TRBV5-1 to TRBJ1-1, with 11 bases aligning to TRBD1. V lost 4 bases, J lost 7 bases, and 6 bases stayed unmatched. The V gene's germline CDR1 is SGHRS and CDR2 YFSETQ. The CDR3 is made up of 14 amino acids. CDR3 in amino acids: CASSTGTGGDEAFF. Written as DNA, the CDR3 is TGCGCCAGCAGCACCGGGACAGGGGGAGATGAAGCTTTCTTT.

This chain connects TRBV28 to TRBJ2-1; D gene unclear. The CDR3 is made up of 12 amino acids. Between the trimmed V and J ends, which lost 5 bases and 10 bases, there was a span of 12 bases. Germline CDR1 is MDHEN and CDR2 is SYDVKM. CDR3 bases: TGTGCCAGCAGTCCACTACGAGTGGAGCAGTTCTTC. Residues: CASSPLRVEQFF.

The chain joins TRBV5-1 to TRBJ1-3; TRBD1 matches 7 bases. Germline assignment: CDR1 SGHRS and CDR2 YFSETQ. After removal of 4 bases from V and 0 bases from J, the junction contained 7 bases not matched to a gene. This CDR3 comprises 16 residues. This CDR3 is CASSGGQVNSGNTIYF. The CDR3 DNA sequence: TGCGCCAGCAGCGGAGGACAGGTCAACTCTGGAAACACCATATATTTT.

The chain couples TRBV30 to TRBJ2-3, with 7 bases fitting TRBD1. The CDR3 extends over 16 amino acids. V shed 3 bases, J shed 0 bases, and the junction held 9 bases outside the gene matches. CDR1 GTSNPN and CDR2 SVGIG come from the germline V gene (reference sequence). The CDR3 bases are TGTGCCTGGAGCGATAACAGGGGATTGAGCACAGATACGCAGTATTTT. The encoded protein is CAWSDNRGLSTDTQYF.

The chain employs TRBV9 and TRBJ2-3; D gene unclear. From germline, CDR1 is SGDLS and CDR2 YYNGEE. There are 18 residues in the CDR3. Trimming removed 5 bases at V and 0 bases at J, with 22 bases between. The CDR3 region is CASRLGPRRIPSTDTQYF. CDR3 in DNA: TGTGCCAGCAGGTTGGGCCCGCGACGGATCCCTAGCACAGATACGCAGTATTTT. The full variable domain, its missing parts supplied by reference TRBV9 and TRBJ2-3, is DSGVTQTPKHLITATGQRVTLRCSPRSGDLSVYWYQQSLDQGLQFLIQYYNGEERAKGNILERFSAQQFPDLHSELNLSSLELGDSALYFCASRLGPRRIPSTDTQYFGPGTRLTVL.

In its sample, this clone was seen once. The chain employs TRBV4-1 and TRBJ1-1; 10 bases are shared with TRBD1. The germline V gene encodes CDR1 MGHRA and CDR2 YSYEKL. The V gene end was trimmed by 1 base and the J gene end by 6 bases; junction bases not matched to a gene: 8. The CDR3 is made up of 16 amino acids. CDR3 sequence reads: CASSQGPDRGMAEAFF. Written as DNA, the CDR3 is TGCGCCAGCAGCCAAGGTCCGGACAGGGGGATGGCTGAAGCTTTCTTT.

The rearrangement uses TRBV5-6 and TRBJ1-4, with TRBD1 matching over 7 bases. The CDR3 loop spans 14 amino acids. Losses at the gene ends were 3 bases for V and 8 bases for J; bases not matched to a gene: 7. The V gene's germline CDR1 is SGHDT and CDR2 YYEEEE. CDR3 protein: CASSSWTGWEKLFF. CDR3 bases: TGTGCCAGCAGCTCCTGGACAGGTTGGGAAAAACTGTTTTTT.

The CDR3 nucleotides are TGTGCCAGCAGTGACCTTTCAGGGGGGGGTCTCCCCTACGAGCAGTACTTC. Amino acid sequence: CASSDLSGGGLPYEQYF. This chain joins TRBV6-1 and TRBJ2-7; D is tentatively TRBD1 or TRBD2 (7 bases each). The CDR3 is 17 residues long. V dropped 3 bases and J dropped 2 bases, with 20 bases sitting between them. Per germline, CDR1 MNHNS and CDR2 SASEGT.

V usage is TRBV7-9 and J usage is TRBJ1-2; D not resolved. Germline lookup yields CDR1 SEHNR and CDR2 FQNEAQ (reference sequence). Trimming took 5 bases from V and 6 from J, leaving 16 bases between them. The CDR3 extends over 14 amino acids. CDR3 coding DNA: TGTGCCAGCAGCCCTCAATGGGCAAGGAATGGCTACACCTTC. The encoded protein is CASSPQWARNGYTF.

J is TRBJ2-3 and V is TRBV27; D is unresolved. The V end lost 1 base, the J end lost 1 base, and 9 bases lay between the germline ends. Germline lookup yields CDR1 MNHEY and CDR2 SMNVEV (reference sequence). The CDR3 contains 15 residues. The CDR3: CASSLLSPGTDTQYF. The DNA of the CDR3 is TGTGCCAGCAGTTTATTAAGTCCCGGCACAGATACGCAGTATTTT.

The gene calls are TRBV5-5 and TRBJ1-4; a weak D match, TRBD1 (5 bases). Between the trimmed V and J ends, which lost 3 bases and 4 bases, there was a span of 7 bases. CDR1 is SGHKS and CDR2 is YYEKEE in the germline V gene (reference sequence). The CDR3 runs 13 residues. CDR3 residues: CASSSGGNEKLFF. DNA of the CDR3: TGTGCCAGCAGCTCGGGGGGTAATGAAAAACTGTTTTTT.

The chain employs TRBV21-1 and TRBJ2-1. TRBV21-1 constitutes a pseudogene. There are 18 residues in the CDR3. Here the CDR3 DNA reads TGTGCCAGCAGCAAAGGGACCCCACTCGCGCGTGTTGACAATGAGCAGTTCTTC. As protein: CASSKGTPLARVDNEQFF.

The chain links TRBV24-1 to TRBJ1-2, with D unclear. V gave up 4 bases and J gave up 4 bases, with 9 bases separating them. The CDR3 has 13 residues. Germline V gene sequence: CDR1 KGHDR, CDR2 SFDVKD. The CDR3 sequence: CATSDPAVYGYTF. The CDR3 DNA sequence: TGTGCCACCAGTGACCCCGCGGTCTATGGCTACACCTTC.

The rearrangement uses TRBV7-9 and TRBJ1-1; D might be TRBD1 (6 bases). Per the germline V gene, CDR1 is SEHNR and CDR2 is FQNEAQ (reference sequence). The V gene lost 5 bases and the J gene lost 1 base, with 11 bases spanning the gap. This CDR3 contains 14 residues. The CDR3: CASSMQGQNTEAFF. As DNA, the CDR3 is TGTGCCAGCAGCATGCAGGGACAGAACACTGAAGCTTTCTTT.

The V call is TRBV6-5, the J call TRBJ1-2, with 9 bases lining up with TRBD1. The CDR3 is made up of 14 amino acids. Germline V gene sequence: CDR1 MNHEY, CDR2 SVGAGI. The junction had 7 bases not matched to a gene; V was cut back by 5 bases and J by 6 bases. In DNA form, the CDR3 reads TGTGCCAGCAGTCATTGGGACAGGGTCGATGGCTACACCTTC. Its protein is CASSHWDRVDGYTF.

The CDR3 sequence is CASSFARTGNGYTF. The CDR3 nucleotides are TGTGCCAGCAGCTTTGCGAGGACAGGGAACGGCTACACCTTC. This chain connects TRBV5-4 to TRBJ1-2; TRBD1 matches at 8 bases. Germline V gene sequence: CDR1 SGHNT, CDR2 YYREEE (reference sequence). CDR3 length: 14 amino acids. After removal of 2 bases from V and 8 bases from J, the junction contained 8 bases not matched to a gene.

The V call is TRBV10-1, the J call TRBJ2-7; no clear D gene. Trimming took 4 bases from V and 2 from J, leaving 9 bases between them. The germline gives CDR1 WNHNN, CDR2 SYGVQD (reference sequence). This CDR3 is built from 13 residues. The CDR3 loop is CASSGNGPYEQYF. The CDR3 nucleotides are TGCGCCAGCAGTGGAAACGGACCCTACGAGCAGTACTTC.

This chain links TRBV10-2 with TRBJ2-7, with D hard to call. The CDR3 has 12 residues. V was pared by 8 bases and J by 0 bases, with 8 bases between. Germline V lookup: CDR1 WSHSY, CDR2 SAAADI. The CDR3 region has the DNA TGCGCCAGCTCTTTTAGCTCCTACGAGCAGTACTTC. This codes for CASSFSSYEQYF.

The rearrangement joins TRBV10-1 to TRBJ1-5; D perhaps matches TRBD1 (5 bases). This CDR3 spans 14 amino acids. Trimming removed 8 bases at V and 7 bases at J, with 18 bases between. Germline values: CDR1 WNHNN, CDR2 SYGVQD (reference sequence). CDR3 DNA sequence: TGCGCCAGCGACCGGGGGTTCACGGGGCAGCCCCAGCATTTT. As protein: CASDRGFTGQPQHF.

V usage is TRBV7-9 and J usage is TRBJ2-2; unclear D gene. The CDR3 has 14 residues. In germline, CDR1 is SEHNR, CDR2 FQNEAQ (reference sequence). The V end was cut by 3 bases, the J end by 0 bases, with 5 bases between. DNA for the CDR3: TGTGCCAGCAGCTTGGAAGCGAACACCGGGGAGCTGTTTTTT. Translated, it gives CASSLEANTGELFF.

This clone has just a few counts. The chain carries TRBV2 and TRBJ1-1; D call uncertain. CDR3 length: 15 amino acids. CDR1 SNHLY and CDR2 FYNNEI come from the germline V gene. The V end lost 3 bases, the J end lost 3 bases, and 14 bases lay between the germline ends. CDR3 protein: CASSDIDWRDTEAFF. As DNA, the CDR3 is TGTGCCAGCAGTGATATTGATTGGAGGGACACTGAAGCTTTCTTT. Supplemented by reference TRBV2 and TRBJ1-1, the full variable domain reads EPEVTQTPSHQVTQMGQEVILRCVPISNHLYFYWYRQILGQKVEFLVSFYNNEISEKSEIFDDQFSVERPDGSNFTLKIRSTKLEDSAMYFCASSDIDWRDTEAFFGQGTRLTVV.

V gene TRBV20-1 combines with J gene TRBJ1-1, with 7 bases aligning to TRBD1. V gave up 3 bases and J gave up 3 bases; unmatched junction bases: 19. The germline V gene encodes CDR1 DFQATT and CDR2 SNEGSKA (reference sequence). The CDR3 consists of 18 residues. The CDR3 DNA reads as TGCAGTGCTAGTTTTATCGGGCGAGAGACAGGGTGGTACACTGAAGCTTTCTTT. Its translation is CSASFIGRETGWYTEAFF.

This chain uses TRBV18 with TRBJ2-5; D ambiguous. Trimming pared 2 bases from V and 2 bases from J, leaving 15 bases between. CDR1 and CDR2 (germline): KGHSH, LQKENI. The CDR3 consists of 16 residues. The CDR3 protein is CASSPARGTVQETQYF. The CDR3 nucleotides are TGTGCCAGCTCACCAGCTCGCGGTACGGTGCAAGAGACCCAGTACTTC.